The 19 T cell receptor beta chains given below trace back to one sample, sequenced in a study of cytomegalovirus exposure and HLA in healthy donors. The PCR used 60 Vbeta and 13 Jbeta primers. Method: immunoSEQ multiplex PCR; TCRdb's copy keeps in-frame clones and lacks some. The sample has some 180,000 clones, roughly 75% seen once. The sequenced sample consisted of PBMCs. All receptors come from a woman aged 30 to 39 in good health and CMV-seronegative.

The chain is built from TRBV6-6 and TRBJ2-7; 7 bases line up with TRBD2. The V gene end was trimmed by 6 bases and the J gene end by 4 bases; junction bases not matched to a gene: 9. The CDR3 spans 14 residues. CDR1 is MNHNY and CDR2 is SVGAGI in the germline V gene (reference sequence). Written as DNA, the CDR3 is TGTGCCAGCAGAAACGGGAGGACGTCTTACGAGCAGTACTTC. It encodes CASRNGRTSYEQYF.

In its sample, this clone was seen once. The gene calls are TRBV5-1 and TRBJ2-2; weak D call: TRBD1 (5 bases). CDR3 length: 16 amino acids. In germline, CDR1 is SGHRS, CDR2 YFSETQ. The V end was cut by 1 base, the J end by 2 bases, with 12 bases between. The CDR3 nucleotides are TGCGCCAGCAGCTTGAGTGGGCAGGGTAACACCGGGGAGCTGTTTTTT. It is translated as CASSLSGQGNTGELFF.

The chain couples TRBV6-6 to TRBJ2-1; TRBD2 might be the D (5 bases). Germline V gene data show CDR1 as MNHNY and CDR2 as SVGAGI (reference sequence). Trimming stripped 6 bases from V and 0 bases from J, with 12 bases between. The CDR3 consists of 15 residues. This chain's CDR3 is CASRAVGSSYNEQFF. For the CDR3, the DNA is TGTGCCAGCAGGGCGGTGGGGAGCTCCTACAATGAGCAGTTCTTC.

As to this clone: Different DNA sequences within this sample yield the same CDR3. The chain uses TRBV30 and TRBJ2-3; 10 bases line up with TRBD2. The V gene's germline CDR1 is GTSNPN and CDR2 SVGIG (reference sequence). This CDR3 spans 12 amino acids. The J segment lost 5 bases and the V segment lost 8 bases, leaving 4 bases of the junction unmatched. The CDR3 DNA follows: TGTGCCGGCAGCGGGGGGGGAGATACGCAGTATTTT. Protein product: CAGSGGGDTQYF.

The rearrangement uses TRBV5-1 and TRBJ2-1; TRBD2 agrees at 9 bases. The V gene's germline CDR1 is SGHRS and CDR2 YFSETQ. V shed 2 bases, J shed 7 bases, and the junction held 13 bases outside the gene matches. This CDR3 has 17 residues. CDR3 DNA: TGCGCCAGCAGCTTAGCAAGCGGGGGGCTCTCAGGGAATGAGCAGTTCTTC. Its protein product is CASSLASGGLSGNEQFF. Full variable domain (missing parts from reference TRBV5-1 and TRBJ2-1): KAGVTQTPRYLIKTRGQQVTLSCSPISGHRSVSWYQQTPGQGLQFLFEYFSETQRNKGNFPGRFSGRQFSNSRSEMNVSTLELGDSALYLCASSLASGGLSGNEQFFGPGTRLTVL.

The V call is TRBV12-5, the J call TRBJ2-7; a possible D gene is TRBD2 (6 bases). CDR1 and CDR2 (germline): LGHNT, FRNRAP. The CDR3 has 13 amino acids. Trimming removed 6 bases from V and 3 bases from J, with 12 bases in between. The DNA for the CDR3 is TGTGCTAGTGGGCATTTCGGGGGCTACGAGCAGTACTTC. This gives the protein CASGHFGGYEQYF.

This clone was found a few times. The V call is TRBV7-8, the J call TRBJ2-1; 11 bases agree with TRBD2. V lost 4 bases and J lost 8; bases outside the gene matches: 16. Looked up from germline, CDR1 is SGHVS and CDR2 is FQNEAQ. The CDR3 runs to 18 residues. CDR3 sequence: CASSSYRVSGGDQDEQFF. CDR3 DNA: TGTGCCAGCAGCTCGTACCGAGTTAGCGGGGGGGATCAAGATGAGCAGTTCTTC.

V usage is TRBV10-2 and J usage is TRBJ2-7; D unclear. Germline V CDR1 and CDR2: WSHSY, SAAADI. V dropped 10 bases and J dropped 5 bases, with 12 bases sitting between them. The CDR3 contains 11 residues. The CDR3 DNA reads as TGCGCCACCGACTCGTTGAACGAGCAGTACTTC. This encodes CATDSLNEQYF.

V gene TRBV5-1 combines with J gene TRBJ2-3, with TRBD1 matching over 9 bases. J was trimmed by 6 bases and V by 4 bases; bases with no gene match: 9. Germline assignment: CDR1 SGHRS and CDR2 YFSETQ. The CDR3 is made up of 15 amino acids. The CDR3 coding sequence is TGCGCCAGCAGCACAACAGGGGGCAGAGTCGATACGCAGTATTTT. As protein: CASSTTGGRVDTQYF.

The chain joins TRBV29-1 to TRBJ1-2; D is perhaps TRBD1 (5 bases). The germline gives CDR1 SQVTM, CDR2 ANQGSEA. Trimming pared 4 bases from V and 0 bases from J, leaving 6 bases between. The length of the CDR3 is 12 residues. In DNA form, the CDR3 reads TGCAGCGTTGTGACAGCTAACTATGGCTACACCTTC. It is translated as CSVVTANYGYTF.

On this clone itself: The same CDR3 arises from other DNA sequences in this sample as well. CDR3 protein: CASSLAGGADTQYF. CDR3 sequence (DNA): TGTGCCAGCAGCTTAGCGGGGGGGGCGGATACGCAGTATTTT. The chain links TRBV7-6 to TRBJ2-3; maybe TRBD2 (7 bases). The CDR3 has 14 residues. Germline V lookup: CDR1 SGHVS, CDR2 FNYEAQ. V dropped 0 bases and J dropped 6 bases, with 10 bases sitting between them.

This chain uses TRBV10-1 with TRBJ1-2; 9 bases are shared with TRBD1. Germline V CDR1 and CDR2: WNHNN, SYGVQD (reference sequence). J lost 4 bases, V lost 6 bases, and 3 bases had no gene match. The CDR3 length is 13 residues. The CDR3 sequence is CASSRDRAYGYTF. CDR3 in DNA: TGCGCCAGCAGCCGGGACAGGGCCTATGGCTACACCTTC.

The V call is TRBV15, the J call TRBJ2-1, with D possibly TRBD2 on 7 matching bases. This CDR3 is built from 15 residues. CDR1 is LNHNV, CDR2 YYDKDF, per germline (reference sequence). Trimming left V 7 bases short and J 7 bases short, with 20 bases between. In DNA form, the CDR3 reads TGTGCCACCACCCTGGGAGGGGGGCCGAGGAATGAGCAGTTCTTC. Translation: CATTLGGGPRNEQFF.

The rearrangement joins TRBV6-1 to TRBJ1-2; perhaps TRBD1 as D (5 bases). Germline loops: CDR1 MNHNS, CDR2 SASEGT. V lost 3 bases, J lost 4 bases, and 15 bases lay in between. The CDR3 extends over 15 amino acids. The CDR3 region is CASSDPGRAGYGYTF. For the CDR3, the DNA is TGTGCCAGCAGTGACCCCGGCAGGGCCGGCTATGGCTACACCTTC.

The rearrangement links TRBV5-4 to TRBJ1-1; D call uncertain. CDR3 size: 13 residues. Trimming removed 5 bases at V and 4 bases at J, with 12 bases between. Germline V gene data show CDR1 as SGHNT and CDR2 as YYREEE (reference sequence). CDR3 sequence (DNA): TGTGCCAGCAGTCCCAGGCGCGCCACTGAAGCTTTCTTT. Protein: CASSPRRATEAFF.

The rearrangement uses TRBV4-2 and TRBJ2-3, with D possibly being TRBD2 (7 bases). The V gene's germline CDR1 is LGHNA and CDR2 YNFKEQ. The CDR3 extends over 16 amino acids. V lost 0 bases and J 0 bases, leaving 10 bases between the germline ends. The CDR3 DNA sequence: TGTGCCAGCAGCCAAGAGCGGGGGCCCAGCACAGATACGCAGTATTTT. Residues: CASSQERGPSTDTQYF.

CDR3 bases: TGTGCCAGCAGCTTATTCGGGGGGGCAGGGGAGACCCAGTACTTC. Its translation: CASSLFGGAGETQYF. The chain links TRBV7-9 to TRBJ2-5, with 8 bases that match TRBD2. CDR3 length: 15 amino acids. Germline values: CDR1 SEHNR, CDR2 FQNEAQ (reference sequence). The V segment lost 2 bases and the J segment 5 bases; nucleotides outside the gene matches: 7.

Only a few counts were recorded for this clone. The CDR3 DNA follows: TGTGCCAGCACCCTGGGAGGCCATCAACTCTACGAGCAGTACTTC. Translation gives CASTLGGHQLYEQYF. The chain is built from TRBV14 and TRBJ2-7; a weak D match, TRBD2 (6 bases). The germline V gene encodes CDR1 SGHDN and CDR2 FVKESK. The germline V and J ends were trimmed by 7 bases and 3 bases, with 19 bases remaining between them. The CDR3 consists of 15 residues.

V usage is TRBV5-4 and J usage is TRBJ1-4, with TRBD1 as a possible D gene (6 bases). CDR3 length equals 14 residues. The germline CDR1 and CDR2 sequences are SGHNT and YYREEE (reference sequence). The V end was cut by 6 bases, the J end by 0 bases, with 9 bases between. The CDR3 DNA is TGTGCCAGCATGGACAGATCAACTAATGAAAAACTGTTTTTT. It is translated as CASMDRSTNEKLFF.